What follows are 14 T cell receptor beta chains derived from one specimen sequenced in a study of T cell responses to AZD1222 COVID-19 vaccine. The assay was immunoSEQ multiplex PCR, and TCRdb's table has in-frame clones only and misses some. The top ten clones hold 1.6% of a sample with some 180,000 clones, 80% to 95% of them seen once. This sample comprised peripheral blood, obtained on day 0 of AZD1222 vaccination. All receptors derive from an adult in good health.

This chain links TRBV15 with TRBJ1-4; 7 nucleotides match TRBD1. Germline V gene sequence: CDR1 LNHNV, CDR2 YYDKDF (reference sequence). Unmatched junction bases numbered 5, after V lost 5 bases and J lost 5 bases. The CDR3 has 14 amino acids. As DNA, the CDR3 is TGTGCCACCAGCGACGGACAGGTGAATGAAAAACTGTTTTTT. Amino acid sequence: CATSDGQVNEKLFF.

The chain combines TRBV4-1 with TRBJ2-4; 8 bases are a match to TRBD1. The CDR3 spans 13 residues. The junction had 6 bases not matched to a gene; V was cut back by 4 bases and J by 10 bases. CDR1 is MGHRA and CDR2 is YSYEKL in the germline V gene. The CDR3 DNA is TGCGCCAGCAGCCGAGGGACAGGAGGTATTCAGTACTTC. Its translation is CASSRGTGGIQYF.

The J gene is TRBJ1-5, the V gene TRBV2; a possible D gene is TRBD1 (5 bases). The ends were cut back, 7 bases at V and 4 bases at J, with 11 bases in the middle. CDR1 is SNHLY, CDR2 FYNNEI, per germline. This CDR3 spans 13 amino acids. In DNA, the CDR3 is TGTGCCAGCAAAGGGGAGGCGAATCAGCCCCAGCATTTT. This codes for CASKGEANQPQHF.

The J gene is TRBJ1-2, the V gene TRBV20-1, with a weak D call TRBD1 (5 bases). The V end lost 3 bases, the J end lost 4 bases, and 12 bases lay between the germline ends. The germline CDR1 and CDR2 sequences are DFQATT and SNEGSKA (reference sequence). CDR3 length: 13 amino acids. The CDR3 is CSASYRGSYGYTF. CDR3 sequence (DNA): TGCAGTGCTAGTTACCGGGGGTCCTATGGCTACACCTTC.

The chain joins TRBV6-5 to TRBJ1-6; 7 positions agree with TRBD1. J lost 5 bases, V lost 5 bases, and 3 bases had no gene match. This CDR3 comprises 14 residues. Germline V gives CDR1 MNHEY, CDR2 SVGAGI. The CDR3 spells CASSPGGDNSPLHF. CDR3 DNA sequence: TGTGCCAGCAGTCCAGGGGGGGATAATTCACCCCTCCACTTT.

The CDR3 DNA follows: TGTGCCAGCAGCCCAGGGACTGTGAATGAAAAACTGTTTTTT. It codes for CASSPGTVNEKLFF. V usage is TRBV7-9 and J usage is TRBJ1-4; D may be TRBD1 (5 bases). The V and J ends lost 5 bases and 5 bases respectively, with 12 bases between them. The CDR3 contains 14 residues. Germline lookup yields CDR1 SEHNR and CDR2 FQNEAQ (reference sequence).

This clone was found a few times. J is TRBJ1-2 and V is TRBV15; D is perhaps TRBD1 (6 bases). The germline V gene encodes CDR1 LNHNV and CDR2 YYDKDF (reference sequence). This CDR3 is 13 amino acids long. Trimming removed 5 bases at V and 2 bases at J, with 9 bases between. Here the CDR3 DNA reads TGTGCCACCAGCCTAACAGGGAACTATGGCTACACCTTC. Residues: CATSLTGNYGYTF.

The gene calls are TRBV3-1 (or the pseudogene TRBV3-2) and TRBJ1-5; no reliable D call. V was shortened by 0 bases and J by 6 bases, with 6 bases between the two germline ends. This CDR3 spans 13 amino acids. The germline V gene encodes CDR1 LGHDT and CDR2 YNNKEL (reference sequence). The chain's CDR3 is CASSQDLSQPQHF. In nucleotides, the CDR3 is TGTGCCAGCAGCCAAGATTTAAGTCAGCCCCAGCATTTT.

This sequence joins TRBV6-5 and TRBJ1-2; 8 nucleotides agree with TRBD1. The CDR3 length is 13 residues. Germline V gene lookup returns CDR1 MNHEY and CDR2 SVGAGI. V trimming: 7 bases; J trimming: 4 bases; junction bases outside the gene matches: 5. CDR3 bases: TGTGCCAGCAAAGGACAGGGCTCCTATGGCTACACCTTC. Translation: CASKGQGSYGYTF.

This chain's CDR3 is CASSWTGNEKLFF. In nucleotides, the CDR3 is TGTGCCAGCAGCTGGACAGGGAACGAAAAACTGTTTTTT. This chain connects TRBV6-5 to TRBJ1-4; 8 bases match TRBD1. With 6 bases clipped from V and 8 bases from J, the junction kept 5 bases outside the gene matches. This CDR3 contains 13 residues. Germline CDR1 MNHEY, CDR2 SVGAGI.

The V call is TRBV6-5, the J call TRBJ2-1, with 8 bases matching TRBD2. Trimming removed 5 bases from V and 5 bases from J; junction bases left unmatched: 8. The germline V gene has CDR1 MNHEY and CDR2 SVGAGI. The CDR3 contains 15 residues. CDR3 protein: CASSTSGGHNNEQFF. The CDR3 DNA follows: TGTGCCAGCAGTACCAGCGGGGGCCACAACAATGAGCAGTTCTTC.

V gene TRBV11-2 combines with J gene TRBJ1-6; D unclear. Germline CDR1 is SGHAT and CDR2 is FQNNGV. Trimming cost V 6 bases and J 6 bases, with 9 bases left between them. The CDR3 extends over 13 amino acids. CDR3 in DNA: TGTGCCAGCAGTTTGCAGCTTAATTCACCCCTCCACTTT. It encodes CASSLQLNSPLHF.

The gene calls are TRBV25-1 and TRBJ1-2; TRBD1 matches 9 bases. The CDR3 has 15 amino acids. The germline CDR1 and CDR2 sequences are MGHDK and SYGVNS. J gave up 8 bases and V 3 bases, and 10 bases lay outside the gene matches. This CDR3 is CASSDPGTGMRGYTF. CDR3 DNA sequence: TGTGCCAGCAGTGACCCCGGGACAGGGATGCGGGGCTACACCTTC.

The chain uses TRBV11-2 and TRBJ2-7; 9 nucleotides match TRBD2. CDR1 SGHAT and CDR2 FQNNGV come from the germline V gene. The CDR3 totals 14 residues. V lost 3 bases to trimming and J lost 2 bases; unmatched junction nucleotides: 2. The CDR3, as DNA: TGTGCCAGCAGCTTTTCTAGCGGGACCTACGAGCAGTACTTC. Translation: CASSFSSGTYEQYF.